Detailed here is one T cell receptor beta chain. This specimen belongs to a study of blood T cell repertoires in COVID-19. For the study at large: From T cells, B-cell-depleted T cells, or PBMCs came the material, which was cDNA or gDNA.

Germline loops: CDR1 SNHLY, CDR2 FYNNEI. The CDR3 is made up of 15 amino acids. V gave up 7 bases and J gave up 2 bases; unmatched junction bases: 2. Some clones are missing from TCRdb's copy, which holds only in-frame ones; the method was immunoSEQ multiplex PCR. This table has about 81,000 clones, around nine tenths appearing once. The sample was PBMCs or T cells enriched from blood (not recorded which). This rearrangement joins TRBV2 to TRBJ1-6, with TRBD1 matching over 10 bases. This receptor was obtained from a woman aged 45-60 years with acute COVID-19. The DNA of the CDR3 is TGTGCCAGCAAAGGACAGGGGGCCTATAATTCACCCCTCCACTTT. Amino acid sequence: CASKGQGAYNSPLHF.